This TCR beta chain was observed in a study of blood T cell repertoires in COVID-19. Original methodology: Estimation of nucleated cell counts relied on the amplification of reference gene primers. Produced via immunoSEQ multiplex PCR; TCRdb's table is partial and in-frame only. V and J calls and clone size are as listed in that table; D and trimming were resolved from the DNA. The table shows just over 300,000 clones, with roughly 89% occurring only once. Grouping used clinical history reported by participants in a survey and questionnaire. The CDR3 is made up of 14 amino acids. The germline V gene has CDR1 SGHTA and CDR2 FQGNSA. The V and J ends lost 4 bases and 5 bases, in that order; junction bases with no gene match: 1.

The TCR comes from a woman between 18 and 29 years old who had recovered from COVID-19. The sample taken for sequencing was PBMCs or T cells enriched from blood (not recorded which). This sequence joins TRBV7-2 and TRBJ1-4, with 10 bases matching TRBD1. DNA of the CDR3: TGTGCCAGCAGCTGGGGACAGGGGAATGAAAAACTGTTTTTT. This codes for CASSWGQGNEKLFF.